A selection of T cell receptor beta chains follows, all from one sample in a study of Ad26.COV2.S vaccination and SARS-CoV-2 variants. The method was immunoSEQ multiplex PCR; TCRdb's version includes in-frame clones alone and lacks a portion of them. Here the sample spans about 330,000 clones, roughly 90% being singletons. The sequences come from peripheral blood, collected in a trial of Ad26.COV2.S vaccine versus placebo. Receptors were obtained from a person aged 18-60 years who received the Ad26.COV2.S COVID-19 vaccine or a placebo. The CDR3 runs from the conserved cysteine through the conserved F or W. D genes are given only for firm matches. Only some rows state a clone size, as once, few, many or a class for expanded clones.

clone size	V gene	D gene	J gene	CDR3 protein	CDR3 DNA
.	TRBV27	TRBD1	TRBJ1-2	CASRRRGPSYGYTF	TGTGCCAGCAGACGCAGGGGGCCTTCCTATGGCTACACCTTC
.	TRBV6-4	TRBD2	TRBJ2-1	CASSGTSGSYNEQFF	TGTGCCAGCAGTGGGACTAGCGGCTCCTACAATGAGCAGTTCTTC
once	TRBV7-2	.	TRBJ1-3	CASSPTSGTGNTIYF	TGTGCCAGCAGCCCAACTTCCGGGACAGGAAACACCATATATTTT
.	TRBV25-1	.	TRBJ1-1	CASSDTVVTNTEAFF	TGTGCCAGCAGTGATACCGTAGTAACGAACACTGAAGCTTTCTTT
once	TRBV7-8	.	TRBJ2-7	CASSLIRPEVRGGEQYF	TGTGCCAGCAGCTTAATTCGTCCCGAGGTCAGGGGTGGCGAGCAGTACTTC
.	TRBV12-5	.	TRBJ2-1	CASGLTSPRVQFF	TGTGCTAGTGGTTTGACTAGCCCCAGGGTGCAGTTCTTC
.	TRBV5-1	.	TRBJ2-3	CASFDQGGTDTQYF	TGCGCCAGTTTCGATCAGGGGGGAACAGATACGCAGTATTTT
.	TRBV21-1	.	TRBJ1-4	CASIRTGGNEKLFF	TGTGCCAGCATAAGGACAGGGGGCAATGAAAAACTGTTTTTT
.	TRBV4-2	.	TRBJ2-1	CASSRSTSSEGENEQFF	TGTGCCAGCAGCCGTTCGACTAGCTCCGAGGGGGAGAATGAGCAGTTCTTC
few	TRBV18	TRBD1	TRBJ2-2	CASSPITGGNTGELFF	TGTGCCAGCTCACCAATAACAGGGGGCAACACCGGGGAGCTGTTTTTT
.	TRBV5-5	.	TRBJ1-1	CASSSLVGNTEAFF	TGTGCCAGCAGCTCGTTGGTGGGGAACACTGAAGCTTTCTTT
.	TRBV19	TRBD1	TRBJ1-1	CASSTSGQGARSFF	TGTGCCAGTAGTACCTCGGGACAGGGGGCACGATCTTTCTTT
.	TRBV7-2	TRBD2	TRBJ2-1	CASSLRSGSGGQGEQFF	TGTGCCAGCAGCTTAAGGTCTGGGAGCGGGGGGCAGGGTGAGCAGTTCTTC
.	TRBV6-5	.	TRBJ1-1	CASSLTDLNTEAFF	TGTGCCAGCAGCCTGACAGACTTGAACACTGAAGCTTTCTTT
.	TRBV6-2/TRBV6-3	.	TRBJ2-7	CASSRTLYEQYF	TGTGCCAGCAGTCGTACCCTTTACGAGCAGTACTTC
.	TRBV28	TRBD2	TRBJ2-5	CASSDGTSRRLQETQYF	TGTGCCAGCAGTGACGGGACTAGTCGGAGATTACAAGAGACCCAGTACTTC
.	TRBV2	.	TRBJ2-6	CASSGKGSSGANVLTF	TGTGCCAGCAGTGGGAAAGGGAGCTCTGGGGCCAACGTCCTGACTTTC
.	TRBV4-1	TRBD2	TRBJ2-3	CASSKLAGSTDTQYF	TGCGCCAGCAGCAAACTAGCGGGAAGCACAGATACGCAGTATTTT
.	TRBV13	TRBD1	TRBJ2-7	CASSPNPFGTGTSRPSYEQYF	TGTGCCAGCAGCCCCAACCCCTTTGGGACAGGGACGTCCAGGCCCTCCTACGAGCAGTACTTC
.	TRBV30	.	TRBJ1-4	CAWRPLDTTTNEKLFF	TGTGCCTGGAGACCACTCGACACAACAACTAATGAAAAACTGTTTTTT
.	TRBV7-3	.	TRBJ2-1	CASSAPGAEQFF	TGTGCCAGCAGCGCCCCCGGGGCTGAGCAGTTCTTC
.	TRBV24-1	TRBD1	TRBJ2-1	CATSPSGTGYNEQFF	TGTGCCACCAGTCCGTCGGGGACAGGCTACAATGAGCAGTTCTTC
.	TRBV6-2/TRBV6-3	.	TRBJ2-5	CASSYSGSAQYF	TGTGCCAGCAGTTACTCGGGAAGCGCCCAGTACTTC
.	TRBV9	.	TRBJ2-3	CASSYTDTQYF	TGTGCCAGCAGTTATACAGATACGCAGTATTTT
.	TRBV5-1	.	TRBJ2-3	CASSTGTSTGGDTQYF	TGCGCCAGCAGCACCGGGACTAGCACAGGGGGGGATACGCAGTATTTT
.	TRBV11-2	TRBD1	TRBJ1-1	CASSPTGRRDTEAFF	TGTGCCAGCAGCCCGACAGGGAGGCGGGACACTGAAGCTTTCTTT
.	TRBV4-3	.	TRBJ2-6	CASSQDLGSGANVLTF	TGCGCCAGCAGCCAAGATCTCGGTTCTGGGGCCAACGTCCTGACTTTC
.	TRBV19	.	TRBJ2-2	CASSLDRATGELFF	TGTGCCAGTAGCCTCGACAGAGCCACCGGGGAGCTGTTTTTT
.	TRBV18	.	TRBJ1-5	CASSPIGDSNQPQHF	TGTGCCAGCTCACCAATAGGGGATAGCAATCAGCCCCAGCATTTT
once	TRBV5-4	.	TRBJ1-3	CASWRGSSRRDSGNTIYF	TGTGCCAGCTGGAGGGGTTCCTCACGGAGGGACTCTGGAAACACCATATATTTT
.	TRBV19	.	TRBJ1-2	CASSQNPGTGGGYTF	TGTGCCAGTAGTCAAAATCCGGGGACCGGGGGTGGCTACACCTTC
.	TRBV6-5	TRBD2	TRBJ2-2	CASIRGGPSAGELFF	TGTGCCAGTATCCGGGGGGGCCCATCCGCCGGGGAGCTGTTTTTT
.	TRBV11-3	.	TRBJ2-3	CASSLDNTDTQYF	TGTGCCAGCAGCTTAGACAACACAGATACGCAGTATTTT
once	TRBV27	.	TRBJ1-1	CASLGWTEAFF	TGTGCCAGCCTCGGGTGGACTGAAGCTTTCTTT
.	TRBV27	.	TRBJ1-6	CASSFGVLNSPLHF	TGTGCCAGCAGTTTTGGAGTGTTGAATTCACCCCTCCACTTT
.	TRBV12-3/TRBV12-4	.	TRBJ2-3	CASSLGTPAQYF	TGTGCCAGCAGTCTAGGGACACCCGCGCAGTATTTT
.	TRBV14	.	TRBJ1-2	CASSEVSHRVNYGYTF	TGTGCCAGCAGCGAAGTCTCACACAGGGTTAACTATGGCTACACCTTC
.	TRBV14	TRBD1	TRBJ1-2	CASSTTGAGYTF	TGTGCCAGCAGTACGACAGGGGCTGGCTACACCTTC
.	TRBV7-2	TRBD1	TRBJ2-3	CASSLPRVGQGATDTQYF	TGTGCCAGCAGCTTACCCAGAGTAGGACAGGGGGCGACAGATACGCAGTATTTT
.	TRBV7-6	.	TRBJ1-3	CASSLVGESNTIYF	TGTGCCAGCAGCTTAGTAGGGGAATCCAACACCATATATTTT
.	TRBV11-2	TRBD1	TRBJ1-1	CASSPTGGRMNTEAFF	TGTGCCAGCAGCCCAACAGGGGGCAGGATGAACACTGAAGCTTTCTTT
once	TRBV5-1	.	TRBJ2-5	CASSLAVLVGASQETQYF	TGCGCCAGCAGCTTGGCAGTATTGGTGGGGGCATCCCAAGAGACCCAGTACTTC
.	TRBV4-2	TRBD1	TRBJ2-3	CASSRTGGAFRGEGTQYF	TGTGCCAGCAGTCGGACAGGGGGCGCGTTTAGAGGTGAAGGTACGCAGTATTTT